The 5 T cell receptor beta chains below come from one sample, sequenced in a study of CD8 T cells in Susac syndrome (dated by TCRdb to about 2019). Library preparation was by the immunoSEQ multiplex PCR assay. RNA was extracted with the RNeasy kit and roughly 0.45 to 1 ug was reverse transcribed using random hexamers. TCRdb's own reprocessing of the public reads used fastp at Q25 and MiXCR and kept productive beta chains. Rows with a matching CDR3 protein are joined into one entry that keeps the most common DNA and genes. The sample table shows approximately 200,000 distinct CDR3 sequences, and around 95% are seen once. The top ten clones comprise approximately 0.09% of the sample. The sample taken for sequencing was CD4+ T cells from PBMCs. These receptors were taken from a human donor with multiple sclerosis.

This chain uses TRBV29-1 with TRBJ1-1; TRBD1 is a possible D gene (6 bases). The CDR3 covers 15 residues. Looked up from germline, CDR1 is SQVTM and CDR2 is ANQGSEA. Trimming removed 7 bases from V and 1 base from J, with 19 bases in between. CDR3 loop: CSAQGGSGANTEAFF. As DNA, the CDR3 is TGCAGCGCCCAAGGGGGATCGGGGGCGAACACTGAAGCTTTCTTT.

J is TRBJ1-2 and V is TRBV30; 11 bases are a match to TRBD1. The V segment lost 5 bases and the J segment 4 bases; nucleotides outside the gene matches: 0. Germline V gives CDR1 GTSNPN, CDR2 SVGIG (reference sequence). This CDR3 has 12 amino acids. Here the CDR3 DNA reads TGTGCCTGGGGGACAGGGGGCTATGGCTACACCTTC. Translated, it gives CAWGTGGYGYTF.

Turning to this clonotype: Its ends do not fully match the called genes, so a read error is possible. The rearrangement uses TRBV3-1 and TRBJ1-1; D is unclear. The length of the CDR3 is 13 residues. Germline values: CDR1 LGHDT, CDR2 YNNKEL (reference sequence). CDR3: CASSEDLNTEAFF. The CDR3 bases are TGTGCCAGCAGCGAAGACCTGAACACTGAAGCTTTCTTT.

The V call is TRBV15, the J call TRBJ1-2; TRBD1 agrees at 7 bases. There are 15 residues in the CDR3. CDR1 and CDR2 from the germline V gene are LNHNV and YYDKDF (reference sequence). After removal of 0 bases from V and 4 bases from J, the junction contained 5 bases not matched to a gene. The CDR3 region has the DNA TGTGCCACCAGCAGAGACTTAGGGACAGTCTATGGCTACACCTTC. This codes for CATSRDLGTVYGYTF. The full variable domain, its missing parts supplied by reference TRBV15 and TRBJ1-2, is DAMVIQNPRYQVTQFGKPVTLSCSQTLNHNVMYWYQQKSSQAPKLLFHYYDKDFNNEADTPDNFQSRRPNTSFCFLDIRSPGLGDTAMYLCATSRDLGTVYGYTFGSGTRLTVV.

This chain connects TRBV7-2 to TRBJ1-1, with unresolved D. The length of the CDR3 is 14 residues. Per germline, CDR1 SGHTA and CDR2 FQGNSA. Trimming cost V 2 bases and J 0 bases, with 7 bases left between them. For the CDR3, the DNA is TGTGCCAGCAGCTTAAGACAACTGAACACTGAAGCTTTCTTT. It specifies CASSLRQLNTEAFF.